In its sample, the clone carrying this T cell receptor (beta chain) was seen many times. What it recognizes is unknown. V dropped 4 bases and J dropped 5; count of bases not matched to a gene: 9. The length of the CDR3 is 15 residues. CDR1 is MGHDK and CDR2 is SYGVNS in the germline V gene. These data are taken from a study of glioma-infiltrating T cells. Study results and limitations: Very few CDR3 sequences were shared between tissue and blood. Gliomas, especially low-grade, showed above-expected tissue-blood divergence; non-neoplastic patients showed below.

Using RNA template, CDR3s of TCR alpha and beta were amplified with iRepertoire arm-PCR. One-step reverse transcription and amplification started from around 100-400 ng of tissue mRNA or PBMC total RNA. Via MiXCR, TCRdb re-called the multiplex PCR reads, giving one row per CDR3 protein. The sample comprises around 100,000 distinct CDR3 sequences, approximately 28% of which are singletons, and approximately 46% rests with the top ten. The specimen was glioma tissue, nonneoplastic brain tissue, or PBMCs (not recorded which). This sequence joins TRBV25-1 and TRBJ2-5; 8 bases map to TRBD1. The receptor was derived from a human donor with low-grade glioma or glioblastoma, undergoing nonglioma brain surgery, or in good health (not recorded which). CDR3 sequence: CASSARTGMMETQYF. DNA of the CDR3: TGTGCCAGCAGTGCCCGGACAGGGATGATGGAGACCCAGTACTTC. Full variable domain (rest looked up from reference TRBV25-1 and TRBJ2-5): EADIYQTPRYLVIGTGKKITLECSQTMGHDKMYWYQQDPGMELHLIHYSYGVNSTEKGDLSSESTVSRIRTEHFPLTLESARPSHTSQYLCASSARTGMMETQYFGPGTRLLVL.